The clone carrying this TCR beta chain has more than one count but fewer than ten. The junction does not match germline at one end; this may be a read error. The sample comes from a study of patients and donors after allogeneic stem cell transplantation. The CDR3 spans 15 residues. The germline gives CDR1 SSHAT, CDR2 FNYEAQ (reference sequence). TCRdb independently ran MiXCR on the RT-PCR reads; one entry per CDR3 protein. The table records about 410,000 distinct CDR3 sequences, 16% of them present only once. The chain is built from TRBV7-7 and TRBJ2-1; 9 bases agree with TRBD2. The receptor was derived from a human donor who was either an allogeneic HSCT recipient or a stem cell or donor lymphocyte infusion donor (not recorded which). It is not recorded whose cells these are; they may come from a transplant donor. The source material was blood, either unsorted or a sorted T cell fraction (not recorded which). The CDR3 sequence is CASSLEAGGPGEQFF. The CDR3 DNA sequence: TGTGCTAGCAGCTTAGAGGCGGGGGGGCCTGGTGAGCAGTTCTTC.